The 7 T cell receptor beta chains below come from one sample, sequenced in a study of human T cells and chemical hapten exposure. Each CDR3 protein is one row after TCRdb ran MiXCR on the RACE reads. The sample lists roughly 380,000 distinct CDR3 sequences; less than 6.5% were seen once. Time point: pre-sensitization, week 0. The sample's treatment: therapeutic diphenylcyclopropenone sensitization with weekly scalp DPC. This material consisted of whole blood, taken in connection with sensitization to the hapten diphenylcyclopropenone (DPC). The receptor set was obtained from a woman aged 50 to 60 with alopecia areata. Some clones in this sample may be carry-over from other donors' samples.

For this clonotype: This may be a read error, as it is one base from a much larger clone. This chain connects TRBV28 to TRBJ2-7; D is undetermined. V was pared by 4 bases and J by 2 bases, with 6 bases between. Germline lookup yields CDR1 MDHEN and CDR2 SYDVKM. The CDR3 length is 12 residues. In nucleotides, the CDR3 is TGTGCCAGCAGTTATGGTACCTACGAGCAGTACTTC. It specifies CASSYGTYEQYF.

The sample holds many counts of this clonotype. This chain links TRBV27 with TRBJ1-5, with TRBD1 as a possible D gene (5 bases). This CDR3 comprises 12 residues. CDR1 and CDR2 from the germline V gene are MNHEY and SMNVEV (reference sequence). With 6 bases removed from V and 6 bases from J, the gap between germline ends came to 9 bases. Written as DNA, the CDR3 is TGTGCCAGCAGAGGGGCGAGTCAGCCCCAGCATTTT. It translates to CASRGASQPQHF.

This clonotype came up many times. The CDR3 sequence: CASSFVRGRNQPQHF. Written as DNA, the CDR3 is TGTGCCAGCAGTTTTGTCAGGGGGCGAAATCAGCCCCAGCATTTT. This chain joins TRBV12-3 or TRBV12-4 and TRBJ1-5; 8 bases are a match to TRBD1. Trimming took 3 bases from V and 4 from J; bases not matched to a gene: 5. This CDR3 has 15 residues.

The chain has TRBV7-7 and TRBJ2-1, with 7 bases lining up with TRBD1. Germline V gene lookup returns CDR1 SSHAT and CDR2 FNYEAQ (reference sequence). With V trimmed by 5 bases and J by 7 bases, 14 bases remained unmatched. The CDR3 contains 16 residues. The CDR3 DNA reads as TGTGCCAGCAGCGAACTGACAGGGATGGCCCCTAATGAGCAGTTCTTC. Translated, it gives CASSELTGMAPNEQFF.

There are many counts of this clonotype. The chain carries TRBV20-1 and TRBJ1-4; weak D call: TRBD1 (5 bases). The germline V gene encodes CDR1 DFQATT and CDR2 SNEGSKA (reference sequence). CDR3 size: 17 residues. Deletions cut 6 bases from V and 0 bases from J, with 20 bases between. The CDR3 loop reads CSAADGGRVATNEKLFF. The CDR3 DNA reads as TGCAGTGCAGCGGACGGGGGACGGGTTGCAACTAATGAAAAACTGTTTTTT.

The sample holds a few counts of this clonotype. The chain recombines TRBV12-3 or TRBV12-4 with TRBJ2-1; D is uncertain. V gave up 3 bases and J gave up 7 bases, with 13 bases separating them. The CDR3 is 14 residues long. CDR3: CASSFLVVGNEQFF. Here the CDR3 DNA reads TGTGCCAGCAGTTTTCTCGTGGTGGGGAATGAGCAGTTCTTC.

This chain uses TRBV28 with TRBJ2-1; D perhaps matches TRBD1 (5 bases). CDR3 length: 11 residues. Per germline, CDR1 MDHEN and CDR2 SYDVKM. The ends were cut back, 6 bases at V and 8 bases at J, with 8 bases in the middle. CDR3 nucleotide sequence: TGTGCCAGCAGGGAACAGGATGAGCAGTTCTTC. Translating gives CASREQDEQFF.